Presented here are 5 T cell receptor beta chains from one specimen sequenced in a study of T cells in Graves' hyperthyroidism and ophthalmopathy. TCR beta CDR3 regions were amplified from RNA transcripts. HTBI primers were the set used in a first-round RT-PCR of the TCR CDR3. Each CDR3 protein is one row after TCRdb ran MiXCR on the multiplex PCR reads. The table includes hundreds of thousands of distinct CDR3 sequences, about 14% detected once. Specimen: blood. Source of these receptors: a man aged 18 to 29 with Graves' ophthalmopathy.

The chain carries TRBV28 and TRBJ2-7, with 8 bases fitting TRBD2. V trimming: 5 bases; J trimming: 1 base; junction bases outside the gene matches: 7. The CDR3 consists of 15 residues. The germline V gene encodes CDR1 MDHEN and CDR2 SYDVKM. The CDR3 DNA sequence: TGTGCCAGCAGTACCTCGGGGGGGAGGTCCTACGAGCAGTACTTC. Translating it yields CASSTSGGRSYEQYF.

This clonotype appeared a few times. The gene calls are TRBV19 and TRBJ2-5; TRBD2 aligns across 8 bases. Trimming cost V 2 bases and J 3 bases; bases outside gene matches: 5. The CDR3 loop spans 15 amino acids. Germline loops: CDR1 LNHDA, CDR2 SQIVND (reference sequence). DNA for the CDR3: TGTGCCAGTAGTATATCCACTAGCGGTAAAGAGACCCAGTACTTC. The encoded protein is CASSISTSGKETQYF.

This chain connects TRBV3-1 to TRBJ2-6; D is undetermined. Trimming removed 1 base from V and 3 bases from J, with 4 bases in between. Germline-derived CDR1 and CDR2 are LGHDT and YNNKEL (reference sequence). The CDR3 runs to 14 residues. The CDR3 spells CASSQGGGANVLTF. CDR3 DNA: TGTGCCAGCAGCCAAGGGGGTGGGGCCAACGTCCTGACTTTC.

The rearrangement uses TRBV19 and TRBJ1-3; 8 bases align to TRBD1. CDR3 length: 15 amino acids. With 7 bases clipped from V and 0 bases from J, the junction kept 5 bases outside the gene matches. CDR1 and CDR2 (germline): LNHDA, SQIVND (reference sequence). As DNA, the CDR3 is TGTGCCAGTACCAACACAGGGGGCTCTGGAAACACCATATATTTT. It encodes CASTNTGGSGNTIYF.

This chain connects TRBV10-2 to TRBJ2-2, with 9 positions matching TRBD1. The CDR3 sequence is 14 residues long. Unmatched junction bases numbered 10, after V lost 8 bases and J lost 9 bases. CDR1 is WSHSY and CDR2 is SAAADI in the germline V gene. CDR3 nucleotide sequence: TGCGCCAGCGGGGGGGAGACAGGGGGTCGGGAGCTGTTTTTT. Translation: CASGGETGGRELFF.